A single sample is the source of the 27 T cell receptor beta chains below, sequenced in a study of control samples from healthy donors and cancer patients. Clones were read by immunoSEQ multiplex PCR, and TCRdb kept only the in-frame ones, dropping some. This sample has over 120,000 clones, with roughly 94% found just once. Sequences were obtained from PBMCs. Receptor source: a man between 60 and 70 years old with colorectal cancer.

The chain combines TRBV18 with TRBJ1-5; no clear D gene. There are 16 residues in the CDR3. Per germline, CDR1 KGHSH and CDR2 LQKENI. Between the trimmed V and J ends, which lost 0 bases and 1 base, there was a span of 10 bases. CDR3 protein: CASSPPGRASNQPQHF. Written as DNA, the CDR3 is TGTGCCAGCTCACCACCGGGGAGGGCGAGCAATCAGCCCCAGCATTTT.

The chain couples TRBV27 to TRBJ2-7, with D maybe TRBD1 (6 bases). This CDR3 is built from 13 residues. V lost 5 bases to trimming and J lost 9 bases, with 17 bases between them. CDR1 is MNHEY, CDR2 SMNVEV, per germline (reference sequence). CDR3 sequence: CASSGQPEVRQYF. For the CDR3, the DNA is TGTGCCAGCAGTGGACAGCCTGAAGTTAGGCAGTACTTC.

The chain is built from TRBV2 and TRBJ1-1; the match to TRBD1 covers 10 bases. CDR1 and CDR2 (germline): SNHLY, FYNNEI. The CDR3 extends over 17 amino acids. J gave up 0 bases and V 5 bases, and 9 bases lay outside the gene matches. The CDR3 loop is CASSSPGQGLLNTEAFF. CDR3 DNA sequence: TGTGCCAGCAGTAGCCCGGGACAGGGGTTACTGAACACTGAAGCTTTCTTT.

This chain links TRBV7-9 with TRBJ1-5; D is ambiguous. The CDR3 loop spans 13 amino acids. Looked up from germline, CDR1 is SEHNR and CDR2 is FQNEAQ (reference sequence). V shed 4 bases and J shed 4 bases, with 8 bases lying between them. The CDR3 loop reads CASSSTDNQPQHF. In nucleotides, the CDR3 is TGTGCCAGCAGCTCTACAGATAATCAGCCCCAGCATTTT.

V is TRBV15 and J is TRBJ1-2; possibly TRBD1 for D (6 bases). The CDR3 contains 14 residues. Germline-derived CDR1 and CDR2 are LNHNV and YYDKDF (reference sequence). Deletions cut 4 bases from V and 8 bases from J, with 17 bases between. The CDR3 here is CATSIDRTAGGYTF. CDR3 bases: TGTGCCACCAGCATAGACCGGACAGCAGGCGGCTACACCTTC.

V gene TRBV6-1 combines with J gene TRBJ1-5; 12 bases are a match to TRBD1. After removal of 4 bases from V and 5 bases from J, the junction contained 6 bases not matched to a gene. There are 16 residues in the CDR3. Per germline, CDR1 MNHNS and CDR2 SASEGT. CDR3 loop: CASSVGTGGFYQPQHF. The CDR3 DNA sequence: TGTGCCAGCAGTGTGGGGACAGGGGGCTTTTATCAGCCCCAGCATTTT.

This rearrangement joins TRBV20-1 to TRBJ1-4, with no clear D. Germline V gene sequence: CDR1 DFQATT, CDR2 SNEGSKA (reference sequence). The CDR3 covers 11 residues. Trimming took 5 bases from V and 7 from J, leaving 8 bases between them. DNA for the CDR3: TGCAGTGCTCGGACGGGTGAAAAACTGTTTTTT. Translated, it gives CSARTGEKLFF.

The rearrangement joins TRBV27 to TRBJ1-1; the D gene is possibly TRBD1 (5 bases). The germline V gene has CDR1 MNHEY and CDR2 SMNVEV (reference sequence). The germline V and J ends were trimmed by 3 bases and 0 bases, with 14 bases remaining between them. This CDR3 comprises 16 residues. CDR3: CASSLGMGLMNTEAFF. The CDR3 DNA follows: TGTGCCAGCAGTTTGGGGATGGGGCTCATGAACACTGAAGCTTTCTTT.

The V and J genes are TRBV30 and TRBJ2-7, with TRBD1 as a possible D gene (6 bases). V lost 2 bases to trimming and J lost 8 bases, with 25 bases between them. Germline V gives CDR1 GTSNPN, CDR2 SVGIG (reference sequence). The CDR3 runs 16 residues. Here the CDR3 reads CAWSNLGNRASTKQYF. As DNA, the CDR3 is TGTGCCTGGAGTAATTTGGGTAACAGGGCTTCTACCAAGCAGTACTTC.

As to this clone: Additional DNA sequences in this sample encode the identical CDR3. The rearrangement links TRBV2 to TRBJ1-5; D not resolved. V lost 6 bases, J lost 1 base, and 7 bases lay in between. CDR3 length: 13 amino acids. Germline V CDR1 and CDR2: SNHLY, FYNNEI. The CDR3 here is CASSQDSNQPQHF. The DNA of the CDR3 is TGTGCCAGCAGCCAGGACAGCAATCAGCCCCAGCATTTT. The variable domain in full, completed from reference TRBV2 and TRBJ1-5, reads EPEVTQTPSHQVTQMGQEVILRCVPISNHLYFYWYRQILGQKVEFLVSFYNNEISEKSEIFDDQFSVERPDGSNFTLKIRSTKLEDSAMYFCASSQDSNQPQHFGDGTRLSIL.

Here the CDR3 DNA reads TGTGCCAGCAGCCAAAAGATCGGACTAGGGGGCTACGAGCAGTACTTC. Translating it yields CASSQKIGLGGYEQYF. The rearrangement links TRBV3-1 (or the pseudogene TRBV3-2) to TRBJ2-7, with a possible D match to TRBD2 (7 bases). The ends were cut back, 2 bases at V and 3 bases at J, with 17 bases in the middle. From germline, CDR1 is LGHDT and CDR2 YNNKEL (reference sequence). This CDR3 is 16 amino acids long.

The genes are TRBV7-2 and TRBJ1-5, with TRBD1 matching 8 bases. This CDR3 comprises 13 residues. Per germline, CDR1 SGHTA and CDR2 FQGNSA. V shed 6 bases, J shed 7 bases, and the junction held 5 bases outside the gene matches. The CDR3 coding sequence is TGTGCCAGCAGTCGACAGGGGACCCAGCCCCAGCATTTT. Its protein is CASSRQGTQPQHF.

V is TRBV5-4 and J is TRBJ1-6, with 11 nucleotides matching TRBD1. Losses at the gene ends were 3 bases for V and 10 bases for J; bases not matched to a gene: 6. Germline CDR1 reads SGHNT; CDR2 reads YYREEE (reference sequence). The CDR3 loop spans 15 amino acids. CDR3 DNA: TGTGCCAGCAGCTACAGGGACAGGGGGAACTCACCCCTCCACTTT. Protein product: CASSYRDRGNSPLHF.

The chain employs TRBV19 and TRBJ1-2; D not resolved. V was shortened by 0 bases and J by 1 base, with 6 bases between the two germline ends. Germline V gene data show CDR1 as LNHDA and CDR2 as SQIVND (reference sequence). The CDR3 is 14 residues long. DNA of the CDR3: TGTGCCAGTAGTATAGATAATCTTAACTATGGCTACACCTTC. It codes for CASSIDNLNYGYTF.

In this sample, this clone turned up once. The V and J genes are TRBV7-6 and TRBJ1-1; no reliable D call. Per the germline V gene, CDR1 is SGHVS and CDR2 is FNYEAQ. The CDR3 totals 15 residues. Trimming left V 2 bases short and J 2 bases short, with 12 bases between. The CDR3, as DNA: TGTGCCAGCAGCTTAACCGACTACGCAAACACTGAAGCTTTCTTT. It codes for CASSLTDYANTEAFF.

V and J are TRBV2 and TRBJ1-2; D uncertain. The CDR3 is 12 amino acids. Germline CDR1 is SNHLY and CDR2 is FYNNEI. With 3 bases removed from V and 4 bases from J, the gap between germline ends came to 6 bases. The CDR3 loop is CASSEERYGYTF. For the CDR3, the DNA is TGTGCCAGCAGTGAGGAGCGCTATGGCTACACCTTC.

The chain links TRBV19 to TRBJ1-5; TRBD1 might be the D (6 bases). Germline V lookup: CDR1 LNHDA, CDR2 SQIVND (reference sequence). V was cut by 0 bases and J by 4 bases, with 13 bases left in between. This CDR3 spans 16 amino acids. CDR3 sequence (DNA): TGTGCCAGTAGTATAGATCGAGGGGGTGGGAATCAGCCCCAGCATTTT. Its protein product is CASSIDRGGGNQPQHF.

The V and J genes are TRBV10-3 and TRBJ2-1; the D gene is possibly TRBD1 (6 bases). Germline CDR1 ENHRY, CDR2 SYGVKD. CDR3 size: 13 residues. V gave up 2 bases and J gave up 7 bases, with 9 bases separating them. The CDR3 DNA reads as TGTGCCATCAGTGAGGGGACAAAAAATGAGCAGTTCTTC. As protein: CAISEGTKNEQFF.

The chain carries TRBV27 and TRBJ2-1, with 7 positions matching TRBD2. CDR1 and CDR2 from the germline V gene are MNHEY and SMNVEV (reference sequence). CDR3 length: 16 amino acids. V lost 6 bases and J lost 8; bases outside the gene matches: 16. CDR3 DNA sequence: TGTGCCAGCAGCCAATTAGCGGGCAGCGGACCCGATGAGCAGTTCTTC. Protein: CASSQLAGSGPDEQFF.

This clone has a single count. This rearrangement joins TRBV6-5 to TRBJ1-6; D unclear. The CDR3 has 16 amino acids. Per germline, CDR1 MNHEY and CDR2 SVGAGI. Trimming took off 2 bases at V and 4 bases at J, with 12 bases between the two ends. CDR3 bases: TGTGCCAGCAGTTACGGGAGGGAGGGTTATAATTCACCCCTCCACTTT. This encodes CASSYGREGYNSPLHF.

This chain connects TRBV24-1 to TRBJ2-3; 7 nucleotides agree with TRBD1. The V and J ends lost 6 bases and 4 bases, in that order; junction bases with no gene match: 9. This CDR3 is built from 15 residues. Germline CDR1 reads KGHDR; CDR2 reads SFDVKD. CDR3 DNA: TGTGCCACCAGTTTAGGAGACAGGGATGCAGATACGCAGTATTTT. The encoded protein is CATSLGDRDADTQYF.

This clone was observed once. V gene TRBV7-6 combines with J gene TRBJ1-1; perhaps TRBD1 as D (5 bases). The CDR3 is 17 amino acids. Germline V lookup: CDR1 SGHVS, CDR2 FNYEAQ. V was cut by 0 bases and J by 5 bases, with 19 bases left in between. The DNA of the CDR3 is TGTGCCAGCAGCTTAGCGCAGGAGGGCCCTAGGGGAACTGAAGCTTTCTTT. Translation: CASSLAQEGPRGTEAFF. Full variable domain (missing parts from reference TRBV7-6 and TRBJ1-1): GAGVSQSPRYKVTKRGQDVALRCDPISGHVSLYWYRQALGQGPEFLTYFNYEAQQDKSGLPNDRFSAERPEGSISTLTIQRTEQRDSAMYRCASSLAQEGPRGTEAFFGQGTRLTVV.

V and J are TRBV7-2 and TRBJ1-3; no firm D call. The CDR3 spans 17 residues. The germline gives CDR1 SGHTA, CDR2 FQGNSA. With 2 bases removed from V and 4 bases from J, the gap between germline ends came to 18 bases. CDR3 region: CASSLISRTVGGNTIYF. CDR3 DNA: TGTGCCAGCAGCTTAATATCCCGGACTGTCGGCGGAAACACCATATATTTT.

This rearrangement joins TRBV6-1 to TRBJ1-5; TRBD1 matches 12 bases. Germline CDR1 reads MNHNS; CDR2 reads SASEGT. CDR3 size: 16 residues. The ends lost 3 bases at V and 3 bases at J; junction bases unmatched: 3. The CDR3 sequence is CASSEGQGAINQPQHF. The CDR3 nucleotides are TGTGCCAGCAGTGAGGGACAGGGGGCTATCAATCAGCCCCAGCATTTT.

V usage is TRBV5-1 and J usage is TRBJ2-7, with D uncertain. The germline V gene has CDR1 SGHRS and CDR2 YFSETQ. The CDR3 is 13 residues long. V was cut by 0 bases and J by 4 bases, with 8 bases left in between. As DNA, the CDR3 is TGCGCCAGCAGCTTGGCTGTGGGTTACGAGCAGTACTTC. Its protein is CASSLAVGYEQYF.

The chain couples TRBV7-2 to TRBJ1-3, with D uncertain. The germline V gene encodes CDR1 SGHTA and CDR2 FQGNSA. CDR3 size: 15 residues. The germline V and J ends were trimmed by 1 base and 4 bases, with 11 bases remaining between them. DNA of the CDR3: TGTGCCAGCAGCTTAGGTGATGGGAGGGGAAACACCATATATTTT. Encoded protein: CASSLGDGRGNTIYF.

The chain joins TRBV27 to TRBJ2-7; a weak D match, TRBD1 (6 bases). This CDR3 has 15 amino acids. Germline V gene sequence: CDR1 MNHEY, CDR2 SMNVEV (reference sequence). V lost 8 bases, J lost 1 base, and 18 bases lay in between. The CDR3 DNA reads as TGTGCCAGCCGCAACGCCGGGACAAATTCCTACGAGCAGTACTTC. Translation: CASRNAGTNSYEQYF.